The clone carrying this TCR beta chain was counted ten times or more. This entry comes from a study of metastatic and nonmetastatic thyroid tumors. Germline V CDR1 and CDR2: MNHNS, SASEGT. V dropped 6 bases and J dropped 0; count of bases not matched to a gene: 4. The CDR3 sequence is 14 residues long. The entire patient cohort was treatment-naive prior to thyroid surgery. TCRdb re-clonotyped the PCR reads via MiXCR. The data hold some 31,000 clones, with roughly 7.1% observed a single time. The receptor's source is a female donor with papillary thyroid cancer or a benign thyroid nodule (not recorded which). Some clones in this sample may be carry-over from other donors' samples. The chain uses TRBV6-1 and TRBJ1-1; 7 bases are shared with TRBD1. The sequenced material came from blood. DNA for the CDR3: TGTGCCAGCAGCTGGGGACAGTTGAACACTGAAGCTTTCTTT. It translates to CASSWGQLNTEAFF.